The 30 T cell receptor beta chains given below trace back to one sample, sequenced in a study of T cell responses to AZD1222 COVID-19 vaccine. Produced via immunoSEQ multiplex PCR; TCRdb's table is partial and in-frame only. The top ten clones hold around 3.5% of a sample with some 95,000 clones, about 88% of them seen once. The sample was peripheral blood, taken on day 0 of AZD1222 vaccination. The origin of the receptors is an adult in good health.

The gene calls are TRBV2 and TRBJ1-5; D call uncertain. Germline-derived CDR1 and CDR2 are SNHLY and FYNNEI. The CDR3 extends over 14 amino acids. Trimming shortened V by 3 bases and J by 7 bases, and 13 bases separated the two germline ends. The CDR3 loop reads CASSDGVLGQPQHF. In DNA form, the CDR3 reads TGTGCCAGCAGTGATGGCGTCCTGGGGCAGCCCCAGCATTTT.

The V gene is TRBV4-1, the J gene TRBJ1-2; no firm D call. The CDR3 loop spans 13 amino acids. The V gene's germline CDR1 is MGHRA and CDR2 YSYEKL. Trimming took off 2 bases at V and 4 bases at J, with 8 bases between the two ends. CDR3 nucleotide sequence: TGCGCCAGCAGCCAACCCGGGTCCTATGGCTACACCTTC. Translating it yields CASSQPGSYGYTF.

The genes are TRBV5-1 and TRBJ1-1; 10 nucleotides align to TRBD1. V was clipped by 4 bases and J by 3 bases; unmatched bases: 6. Per the germline V gene, CDR1 is SGHRS and CDR2 is YFSETQ. This CDR3 has 15 residues. For the CDR3, the DNA is TGCGCCAGCAGCCCTATGGGACAGGGGTACACTGAAGCTTTCTTT. Amino acid sequence: CASSPMGQGYTEAFF.

This clone was seen more than once but under ten times. V gene TRBV3-1 (or the pseudogene TRBV3-2) combines with J gene TRBJ1-6; tentative D call: TRBD1 (6 bases). The CDR3 length is 15 residues. From germline, CDR1 is LGHDT and CDR2 YNNKEL (reference sequence). Trimming stripped 1 base from V and 6 bases from J, with 10 bases between. As DNA, the CDR3 is TGTGCCAGCAGCCAAGGACAGGCAATTAATTCACCCCTCCACTTT. It codes for CASSQGQAINSPLHF.

This sequence joins TRBV27 and TRBJ1-4; no definite D call. The CDR3 runs 14 residues. Looked up from germline, CDR1 is MNHEY and CDR2 is SMNVEV (reference sequence). Trimming cost V 5 bases and J 7 bases, with 14 bases left between them. CDR3 protein: CASSPTVWGEKLFF. In nucleotides, the CDR3 is TGTGCCAGCAGTCCAACAGTCTGGGGTGAAAAACTGTTTTTT.

On this clone: Other nucleotide sequences in the sample specify the same CDR3. V gene TRBV7-2 combines with J gene TRBJ1-2, with TRBD1 as a possible D gene (5 bases). Trimming shortened V by 0 bases and J by 0 bases, and 8 bases separated the two germline ends. CDR3 length equals 15 residues. From germline, CDR1 is SGHTA and CDR2 FQGNSA. The CDR3 DNA is TGTGCCAGCAGCTTAGCAAGACAGACTAACTATGGCTACACCTTC. As protein: CASSLARQTNYGYTF. Filled out from reference TRBV7-2 and TRBJ1-2, the complete variable domain reads GAGVSQSPSNKVTEKGKDVELRCDPISGHTALYWYRQSLGQGLEFLIYFQGNSAPDKSGLPSDRFSAERTGGSVSTLTIQRTQQEDSAVYLCASSLARQTNYGYTFGSGTRLTVV.

The V gene is TRBV6-4, the J gene TRBJ1-1, with 7 bases lining up with TRBD1. The CDR3 runs to 15 residues. V trimming: 4 bases; J trimming: 7 bases; junction bases outside the gene matches: 12. Per the germline V gene, CDR1 is MRHNA and CDR2 is SNTAGT. CDR3 residues: CASSATFTGADEAFF. The DNA for the CDR3 is TGTGCCAGCAGTGCAACGTTTACAGGGGCCGATGAAGCTTTCTTT.

The chain has TRBV6-4 and TRBJ2-2; no clear D. This CDR3 has 14 residues. From germline, CDR1 is MRHNA and CDR2 SNTAGT. The V and J ends lost 4 bases and 2 bases respectively, with 8 bases between them. The CDR3 region is CASSGDLNTGELFF. The CDR3 bases are TGTGCCAGCAGTGGTGACTTAAACACCGGGGAGCTGTTTTTT.

The V and J genes are TRBV19 and TRBJ1-1, with 7 bases matching TRBD1. This CDR3 spans 14 amino acids. Germline values: CDR1 LNHDA, CDR2 SQIVND (reference sequence). J was trimmed by 5 bases and V by 7 bases; bases with no gene match: 10. The CDR3 bases are TGTGCCAGTACCCCGACAGGGTGGGGAACTGAAGCTTTCTTT. Translated, it gives CASTPTGWGTEAFF.

The V and J genes are TRBV6-5 and TRBJ1-2; 9 nucleotides align to TRBD1. Germline-derived CDR1 and CDR2 are MNHEY and SVGAGI. The CDR3 extends over 14 amino acids. V gave up 6 bases and J gave up 8 bases; unmatched junction bases: 10. The CDR3 protein is CASSSGTGLGGYTF. The CDR3 DNA reads TGTGCCAGCAGCTCCGGGACAGGGCTGGGCGGCTACACCTTC.

V gene TRBV2 combines with J gene TRBJ1-5; D remains ambiguous. Trimming took 2 bases from V and 8 from J, leaving 7 bases between them. The V gene's germline CDR1 is SNHLY and CDR2 FYNNEI. This CDR3 has 12 amino acids. CDR3 DNA sequence: TGTGCCAGCAGTGAACCGGCAAAGCCCCAGCATTTT. It is translated as CASSEPAKPQHF. Combining the CDR3 with reference TRBV2 and TRBJ1-5 gives the whole variable domain EPEVTQTPSHQVTQMGQEVILRCVPISNHLYFYWYRQILGQKVEFLVSFYNNEISEKSEIFDDQFSVERPDGSNFTLKIRSTKLEDSAMYFCASSEPAKPQHFGDGTRLSIL.

This sequence joins TRBV2 and TRBJ2-7; no clear D gene. Germline V gene sequence: CDR1 SNHLY, CDR2 FYNNEI. V dropped 6 bases and J dropped 3 bases, with 6 bases sitting between them. This CDR3 spans 11 amino acids. The CDR3 DNA reads as TGTGCCAGCAGGGATAGCTACGAGCAGTACTTC. It codes for CASRDSYEQYF.

This rearrangement joins TRBV20-1 to TRBJ2-3; D gene ambiguous. The germline gives CDR1 DFQATT, CDR2 SNEGSKA (reference sequence). V lost 5 bases and J lost 7, with 10 bases in between. This CDR3 contains 11 residues. CDR3 bases: TGCAGTGCTCCCACCTACAATACGCAGTATTTT. It translates to CSAPTYNTQYF.

The rearrangement joins TRBV27 to TRBJ1-3, with D hard to call. Germline CDR1 is MNHEY and CDR2 is SMNVEV (reference sequence). The CDR3 is 14 amino acids. Trimming cost V 2 bases and J 4 bases, with 9 bases left between them. The CDR3 coding sequence is TGTGCCAGCAGTTTAAGCCGCACGGGAAACACCATATATTTT. Amino acids: CASSLSRTGNTIYF.

J is TRBJ2-1 and V is TRBV5-1, with 8 bases aligning to TRBD2. Trimming removed 2 bases from V and 5 bases from J; junction bases left unmatched: 6. From germline, CDR1 is SGHRS and CDR2 YFSETQ. The CDR3 consists of 15 residues. The CDR3 here is CASSFGGGNDNEQFF. CDR3 in DNA: TGCGCCAGCAGCTTCGGCGGGGGGAACGACAATGAGCAGTTCTTC.

This rearrangement joins TRBV18 to TRBJ1-1, with TRBD1 matching 9 bases. Germline CDR1 and CDR2: KGHSH and LQKENI. The CDR3 sequence is 18 residues long. V dropped 3 bases and J dropped 4; count of bases not matched to a gene: 15. This CDR3 reads CASSPTGTGISGGTEAFF. DNA of the CDR3: TGTGCCAGCTCACCCACCGGGACAGGGATATCCGGAGGCACTGAAGCTTTCTTT.

The V and J genes are TRBV18 and TRBJ2-7; D is possibly TRBD1 (6 bases). Trimming stripped 6 bases from V and 0 bases from J, with 15 bases between. Looked up from germline, CDR1 is KGHSH and CDR2 is LQKENI. This CDR3 spans 15 amino acids. In DNA, the CDR3 is TGTGCCAGCTCCCCCCGGGACACCGGCTCCTACGAGCAGTACTTC. Amino acids: CASSPRDTGSYEQYF.

The chain uses TRBV10-2 and TRBJ1-6; D is uncertain. The V end was cut by 3 bases, the J end by 6 bases, with 6 bases between. The germline gives CDR1 WSHSY, CDR2 SAAADI. The CDR3 loop spans 13 amino acids. In nucleotides, the CDR3 is TGCGCCAGCAGTGATACCTCTAATTCACCCCTCCACTTT. This codes for CASSDTSNSPLHF.

The chain recombines TRBV7-9 with TRBJ1-1; no reliable D call. Germline lookup yields CDR1 SEHNR and CDR2 FQNEAQ (reference sequence). The CDR3 has 12 residues. Trimming took off 10 bases at V and 4 bases at J, with 13 bases between the two ends. The CDR3 coding sequence is TGTGCCAAATCAACTCTGGGCACTGAAGCTTTCTTT. Its translation: CAKSTLGTEAFF.

This chain joins TRBV7-9 and TRBJ2-7; a possible D gene is TRBD1 (5 bases). Between the trimmed V and J ends, which lost 8 bases and 2 bases, there was a span of 19 bases. Germline CDR1 reads SEHNR; CDR2 reads FQNEAQ (reference sequence). CDR3 length equals 15 residues. CDR3 sequence: CASDRQKENTYEQYF. The CDR3 DNA reads TGTGCCAGCGACCGACAGAAGGAGAACACCTACGAGCAGTACTTC.

This chain connects TRBV9 to TRBJ1-6, with TRBD1 identical over 10 bases. V lost 3 bases and J lost 10; bases outside the gene matches: 19. The germline V gene encodes CDR1 SGDLS and CDR2 YYNGEE. This CDR3 spans 19 amino acids. This CDR3 is CASSASLRGGTGVGSPLHF. CDR3 nucleotide sequence: TGTGCCAGCAGCGCGAGTCTAAGGGGTGGGACAGGGGTAGGGTCACCCCTCCACTTT. The entire variable domain, with the rest obtained from reference TRBV9 and TRBJ1-6, is as follows: DSGVTQTPKHLITATGQRVTLRCSPRSGDLSVYWYQQSLDQGLQFLIQYYNGEERAKGNILERFSAQQFPDLHSELNLSSLELGDSALYFCASSASLRGGTGVGSPLHFGNGTRLTVT.

The chain links TRBV11-2 to TRBJ1-6, with 10 bases that match TRBD1. V was clipped by 5 bases and J by 7 bases; unmatched bases: 5. Germline lookup yields CDR1 SGHAT and CDR2 FQNNGV. The CDR3 is made up of 15 amino acids. CDR3 in amino acids: CASSPTGGANSPLHF. As DNA, the CDR3 is TGTGCCAGCAGCCCGACAGGGGGCGCGAATTCACCCCTCCACTTT.

This chain links TRBV18 with TRBJ1-5, with no clear D. This CDR3 is 14 amino acids long. Trimming took 6 bases from V and 0 from J, leaving 9 bases between them. Per the germline V gene, CDR1 is KGHSH and CDR2 is LQKENI. CDR3 loop: CASSEGRSNQPQHF. The CDR3 nucleotides are TGTGCCAGCTCCGAAGGCCGTAGCAATCAGCCCCAGCATTTT.

The chain uses TRBV15 and TRBJ2-7; D remains ambiguous. CDR3 length: 14 amino acids. Trimming cost V 0 bases and J 5 bases, with 11 bases left between them. Germline CDR1 reads LNHNV; CDR2 reads YYDKDF (reference sequence). This chain's CDR3 is CATSRDRGGDEQYF. Written as DNA, the CDR3 is TGTGCCACCAGCAGAGATAGAGGTGGAGACGAGCAGTACTTC.

The genes are TRBV9 and TRBJ2-3, with D maybe TRBD1 (5 bases). This CDR3 comprises 15 residues. Germline loops: CDR1 SGDLS, CDR2 YYNGEE. V was trimmed by 0 bases and J by 1 base, leaving 9 bases between them. The CDR3 reads CASSVAGYGTDTQYF. CDR3 sequence (DNA): TGTGCCAGCAGCGTAGCAGGGTACGGCACAGATACGCAGTATTTT.

V gene TRBV15 combines with J gene TRBJ1-4; D call uncertain. This CDR3 has 16 residues. The V and J ends lost 0 bases and 8 bases respectively, with 16 bases between them. Germline V gene data show CDR1 as LNHNV and CDR2 as YYDKDF (reference sequence). CDR3 bases: TGTGCCACCAGCAGAGATCCGCAGCCCCCAAACGAAAAACTGTTTTTT. This gives the protein CATSRDPQPPNEKLFF.

The V gene is TRBV7-2, the J gene TRBJ2-2; D remains unclear. Germline V gene data show CDR1 as SGHTA and CDR2 as FQGNSA. Between the trimmed V and J ends, which lost 3 bases and 5 bases, there was a span of 7 bases. The CDR3 runs 13 residues. As DNA, the CDR3 is TGTGCCAGCAGCTTGGGGATTACCGGGGAGCTGTTTTTT. It encodes CASSLGITGELFF.

V and J are TRBV7-2 and TRBJ1-6, with 7 bases aligning to TRBD1. Per germline, CDR1 SGHTA and CDR2 FQGNSA. The CDR3 is made up of 13 amino acids. With 5 bases clipped from V and 10 bases from J, the junction kept 5 bases outside the gene matches. In DNA form, the CDR3 reads TGTGCCAGCAGCACCCGACAGGGCTCACCCCTCCACTTT. Translated, it gives CASSTRQGSPLHF.

CDR3 region: CASSLTGGEETQYF. The CDR3 coding sequence is TGCGCCAGCAGCCTTACGGGGGGCGAAGAGACCCAGTACTTC. The genes are TRBV4-1 and TRBJ2-5; D may be TRBD2 (7 bases). This CDR3 is 14 amino acids long. With 4 bases removed from V and 3 bases from J, the gap between germline ends came to 12 bases. Per germline, CDR1 MGHRA and CDR2 YSYEKL.

The chain carries TRBV19 and TRBJ2-4, with D maybe TRBD2 (6 bases). Trimming stripped 1 base from V and 0 bases from J, with 10 bases between. Germline assignment: CDR1 LNHDA and CDR2 SQIVND (reference sequence). There are 16 residues in the CDR3. CDR3 loop: CASSIVTGVAKNIQYF. CDR3 coding DNA: TGTGCCAGTAGTATAGTGACGGGAGTAGCCAAAAACATTCAGTACTTC.